This is a list of T cell receptor beta chains from one sample in a study of OX40 agonist ivuxolimab in advanced cancers. Repertoires were generated with immunoSEQ multiplex PCR, while TCRdb's copy carries only in-frame clones and drops some. This sample yields about 90,000 clones, of which about 90% are seen a single time; about 1.7% belongs to the top ten. Here the sequenced sample was CD4+ or CD8+ T cells sorted from blood, taken in a trial of the OX40 agonist ivuxolimab. These receptors all come from an adult with an advanced solid tumor such as melanoma, head and neck, liver or kidney cancer. CDR3s include the opening cysteine and the closing phenylalanine or tryptophan. D genes are given only for firm matches. Part of the rows lack a size; the others show once, few, many or a class for expanded clones.

TRBV28	once	.	TRBJ2-7	TGTGCCAGCAGTGGAGGGGGGGGCTCCTACGAGCAGTACTTC	CASSGGGGSYEQYF
TRBV4-3	.	TRBD2	TRBJ2-3	TGCGCCAGCAGCCAAGATTCAGGACTAGCTGGCACAGATACGCAGTATTTT	CASSQDSGLAGTDTQYF
TRBV6-5	.	.	TRBJ2-7	TGTGCCAGCGACAAAGGGTACGAGCAGTACTTC	CASDKGYEQYF
TRBV5-4	.	TRBD1	TRBJ1-2	TGTGCCAGCAGCTTGGGACAGGGGGCCTATGGCTACACCTTC	CASSLGQGAYGYTF
TRBV28	.	.	TRBJ2-4	TGTGCCAGCAGATCCACCCGGGACACCAAAAACATTCAGTACTTC	CASRSTRDTKNIQYF
TRBV18	.	.	TRBJ1-1	TGTGCCAGCTCATCACAGGACATGAACACTGAAGCTTTCTTT	CASSSQDMNTEAFF
TRBV5-5	.	.	TRBJ1-1	TGTGCCAGCAAACCGGGAGGGAGGGTGAACACTGAAGCTTTCTTT	CASKPGGRVNTEAFF
TRBV28	.	.	TRBJ2-7	TGTGCCAGCAGGCCCGCAGGTGTGGCGGTCGAGCAGTACTTC	CASRPAGVAVEQYF
TRBV5-8	.	.	TRBJ1-1	TGTGCCAGCCTGACTATTACAGACAAAGCTTTCTTT	CASLTITDKAFF
TRBV9	.	TRBD1	TRBJ1-3	TGTGCCAGCAGCGTGAACAGGGGTAACACCATATATTTT	CASSVNRGNTIYF
TRBV28	once	.	TRBJ2-5	TGTGCCAGCAGCCGGTCCCCAGGGCCGAAGACCCAGTACTTC	CASSRSPGPKTQYF
TRBV4-3	.	.	TRBJ2-7	TGCGCCAGCAGCCAAGAAACCGACAGCAGCCACGAGCAGTACTTC	CASSQETDSSHEQYF
TRBV27	.	.	TRBJ1-2	TGTGCCAGCAGTCCAAATGCTCGGGACGGCTACACCTTC	CASSPNARDGYTF
TRBV29-1	once	.	TRBJ1-2	TGCAGCGCCCTTTATTGGGGGGAAGACGGCTACACCTTC	CSALYWGEDGYTF
TRBV7-9	.	.	TRBJ2-1	TGTGCCAGCAGCTTGAACAGGGCGAATGAGCAGTTCTTC	CASSLNRANEQFF
TRBV11-2	.	.	TRBJ1-4	TGTGCCAGCAGGCCTTTGTTGGGCGAAAAACTGTTTTTT	CASRPLLGEKLFF
TRBV6-6	.	.	TRBJ1-1	TGTGCCAGCACCCCTCCAGGGAGTTTTGAAGCTTTCTTT	CASTPPGSFEAFF
TRBV19	.	.	TRBJ1-5	TGTGCCAGTAGTATGGTAGGGCCGCCATCGGATAGCAATCAGCCCCAGCATTTT	CASSMVGPPSDSNQPQHF
TRBV2	.	.	TRBJ2-7	TGTGCCAGCAGTGTGGATCTGGGGCTCTACGAGCAGTACTTC	CASSVDLGLYEQYF
TRBV28	.	TRBD1	TRBJ1-5	TGTGCCAGCAGGACACCGACAGGGAACAATCAGCCCCAGCATTTT	CASRTPTGNNQPQHF
TRBV28	.	.	TRBJ2-7	TGTGCCAGCATTGGCTGGGAAGGAGAGCAGTACTTC	CASIGWEGEQYF
TRBV11-2	.	.	TRBJ2-6	TGTGCCAGCAGCTTATGGAGGGGGGCCAACGTCCTGACTTTC	CASSLWRGANVLTF
TRBV19	.	TRBD1	TRBJ2-3	TGTGCCAGTAGTATGTCCAGGGGGCGGAGAGATACGCAGTATTTT	CASSMSRGRRDTQYF
TRBV7-8	.	.	TRBJ2-5	TGTGCCAGCAGCTTAGAGAAGACCCAGTACTTC	CASSLEKTQYF
TRBV7-9	.	TRBD1	TRBJ1-4	TGTGCCAGCAGCTTAGGCTGGACAGGGGGTGAAAAACTGTTTTTT	CASSLGWTGGEKLFF
TRBV28	once	TRBD1	TRBJ2-5	TGTGCCAGTGTGGGGACAGGGCTAGAGACCCAGTACTTC	CASVGTGLETQYF
TRBV6-5	.	TRBD1	TRBJ2-3	TGTGCCAGCAGAACACAGGGGGCCAGGGATACGCAGTATTTT	CASRTQGARDTQYF
TRBV9	.	TRBD2	TRBJ2-2	TGTGCCAGCAAGGGCGGGAGGGCCAACACCGGGGAGCTGTTTTTT	CASKGGRANTGELFF
TRBV28	.	.	TRBJ2-6	TGTGCCAGCAGTTCGCCAGCCTCTGGGGCCAACGTCCTGACTTTC	CASSSPASGANVLTF
TRBV7-8	.	TRBD1	TRBJ2-7	TGTGCCAGCAGCGCTCAGACAGGGGGGAAATACGAGCAGTACTTC	CASSAQTGGKYEQYF
TRBV4-3	few	TRBD1	TRBJ1-4	TGCGCCAGCAGCCAAGTAAGAGACAGGGGAGGTGAAAAACTGTTTTTT	CASSQVRDRGGEKLFF
TRBV18	.	.	TRBJ2-5	TGTGCCAGCTCACCACGGGTCCAAGAGACCCAGTACTTC	CASSPRVQETQYF
TRBV4-3	once	.	TRBJ1-3	TGCGCCAGCAGCCAAGATCGGCGAGACACCATATATTTT	CASSQDRRDTIYF
TRBV18	.	TRBD1	TRBJ2-7	TGTGCCAGCTCACCAGGGGGGACAGGGGGCTCCTACGAGCAGTACTTC	CASSPGGTGGSYEQYF
TRBV2	.	TRBD1	TRBJ2-5	TGTGCCAGCAGAAACTCCGGGACAGCTCAAGAGACCCAGTACTTC	CASRNSGTAQETQYF
TRBV5-1	.	TRBD1	TRBJ1-5	TGCGCCAGCAGCTTGGGGACAGGGAGGGATCAGCCCCAGCATTTT	CASSLGTGRDQPQHF
TRBV10-1	.	.	TRBJ1-5	TGCGCCAGCAGTAGACAGAGAGATCAGCCCCAGCATTTT	CASSRQRDQPQHF
TRBV11-2	once	.	TRBJ2-3	TGTGCCAGTCGGGACTTTCGCACAGATACGCAGTATTTT	CASRDFRTDTQYF
TRBV11-2	.	.	TRBJ2-2	TGTGCCAGCAGCTTAGATCGCACCGGGGAGCTGTTTTTT	CASSLDRTGELFF
TRBV5-1	.	.	TRBJ2-1	TGCGCCAGCAGCGCGGGACAGCCCTACAATGAGCAGTTCTTC	CASSAGQPYNEQFF
TRBV28	.	.	TRBJ2-2	TGTGCCAGCAGTTTACGAACAGGGAGGAGGGAGCTGTTTTTT	CASSLRTGRRELFF
TRBV7-8	.	.	TRBJ1-5	TGTGCCAGCAGCGGCCGGGACGGATCATTCAATCAGCCCCAGCATTTT	CASSGRDGSFNQPQHF
TRBV9	.	TRBD1	TRBJ1-3	TGTGCCAGCAGCGCCGACGGACAGGCTGGAAACACCATATATTTT	CASSADGQAGNTIYF
TRBV5-4	once	.	TRBJ2-1	TGTGCCAGCAGCTTCACAGGCGGGACCTACAATGAGCAGTTCTTC	CASSFTGGTYNEQFF
TRBV11-2	.	.	TRBJ2-5	TGTGCCAGCAGCTCCATCGCGGGAAGGAGGCAGACCCAGTACTTC	CASSSIAGRRQTQYF
TRBV6-5	.	TRBD1	TRBJ2-2	TGTGCCAGCAGTCCCGGGACAGGGCGGACCGGGGAGCTGTTTTTT	CASSPGTGRTGELFF
TRBV20-1	.	.	TRBJ2-1	TGCAGTGCTAGCGGGTTTAATGAGCAGTTCTTC	CSASGFNEQFF
TRBV18	.	.	TRBJ2-3	TGTGCCAGCTCAACTCAGGGAGGCACAGATACGCAGTATTTT	CASSTQGGTDTQYF
TRBV10-3	.	TRBD1	TRBJ1-3	TGTGCCATCAGCCAGGGACAGGGGGACACCATATATTTT	CAISQGQGDTIYF
TRBV2	few	.	TRBJ2-7	TGTGCCAGCAGTGAAGCGCTGGAGCAGTACTTC	CASSEALEQYF
TRBV11-2	.	.	TRBJ2-1	TGTGCCAGCAGCTTAGATAGGGGACAAGGGAATGAGCAGTTCTTC	CASSLDRGQGNEQFF
TRBV5-4	.	TRBD2	TRBJ2-5	TGTGCCAGCAGCCGGGAGGGGGGCGGTGAGACCCAGTACTTC	CASSREGGGETQYF
TRBV5-1	.	.	TRBJ2-6	TGCGCCAGCAGCTTGGGCGGCTCTGGGGCCAACGTCCTGACTTTC	CASSLGGSGANVLTF